The 26 T cell receptor beta chains in this list originate from one sample, sequenced in a study of blood T cell repertoires in COVID-19. Data came from immunoSEQ multiplex PCR; TCRdb stores just in-frame clones and leaves some out. The sample records under 300,000 clones, roughly four fifths being singletons. The specimen was peripheral blood. The receptors originated from a man between 45 and 60 years old with acute or convalescent COVID-19.

In nucleotides, the CDR3 is TGTGCCAGCAGCCCCGGGGTCAACTACGAGCAGTACTTC. This sequence encodes CASSPGVNYEQYF. The chain uses TRBV28 and TRBJ2-7; D is possibly TRBD2 (5 bases). This CDR3 is 13 amino acids long. The germline V gene has CDR1 MDHEN and CDR2 SYDVKM. Trimming took 6 bases from V and 3 from J, leaving 12 bases between them. Looking up the rest from reference TRBV28 and TRBJ2-7 gives the full variable domain: DVKVTQSSRYLVKRTGEKVFLECVQDMDHENMFWYRQDPGLGLRLIYFSYDVKMKEKGDIPEGYSVSREKKERFSLILESASTNQTSMYLCASSPGVNYEQYFGPGTRLTVT.

The chain carries TRBV5-4 and TRBJ1-2; D not certain. This CDR3 has 13 residues. V lost 10 bases to trimming and J lost 4 bases, with 17 bases between them. Germline V gives CDR1 SGHNT, CDR2 YYREEE (reference sequence). The CDR3 DNA reads TGTGCCCTCAGCGGATCGCGGAGCTATGGCTACACCTTC. Residues: CALSGSRSYGYTF.

This clone was counted once. The chain joins TRBV11-3 to TRBJ2-2; 7 nucleotides match TRBD2. The CDR3 has 17 amino acids. V was clipped by 0 bases and J by 4 bases; unmatched bases: 8. Germline lookup yields CDR1 SGHNT and CDR2 YENEEA. The CDR3 DNA reads as TGTGCCAGCAGCTTAGAGAGGTGGGAGGGCCCCACCGGGGAGCTGTTTTTT. Residues: CASSLERWEGPTGELFF.

The chain uses TRBV9 and TRBJ2-3; TRBD2 matches at 8 bases. This CDR3 comprises 15 residues. J gave up 0 bases and V 0 bases, and 0 bases lay outside the gene matches. Germline CDR1 reads SGDLS; CDR2 reads YYNGEE. The CDR3 here is CASSVVAGSTDTQYF. CDR3 in DNA: TGTGCCAGCAGCGTAGTAGCGGGGAGCACAGATACGCAGTATTTT.

The chain uses TRBV7-6 and TRBJ2-7; 8 bases are a match to TRBD1. This CDR3 has 14 amino acids. The junction had 3 bases not matched to a gene; V was cut back by 1 base and J by 4 bases. Looked up from germline, CDR1 is SGHVS and CDR2 is FNYEAQ. As DNA, the CDR3 is TGTGCCAGCAGCTTAGGGACAGGGTATTACGAGCAGTACTTC. Its translation is CASSLGTGYYEQYF.

The gene calls are TRBV14 and TRBJ2-5; 7 nucleotides align to TRBD2. Germline V lookup: CDR1 SGHDN, CDR2 FVKESK. V lost 3 bases and J lost 5; bases outside the gene matches: 12. The CDR3 is 16 residues long. CDR3 bases: TGTGCCAGCAGCCAGATAAGCGGGACGGCCAGGGAGACCCAGTACTTC. This gives the protein CASSQISGTARETQYF.

This sequence joins TRBV28 and TRBJ1-2; 10 bases align to TRBD1. This CDR3 has 15 residues. Germline CDR1 reads MDHEN; CDR2 reads SYDVKM. J gave up 8 bases and V 8 bases, and 14 bases lay outside the gene matches. CDR3 DNA: TGTGCCAGCTCAGTTTTAAGACAGGGGGCCCGGGGCTACACCTTC. Translated: CASSVLRQGARGYTF.

The rearrangement uses TRBV18 and TRBJ1-4, with D perhaps matching TRBD1 (6 bases). The CDR3 totals 14 residues. Deletions cut 3 bases from V and 5 bases from J, with 10 bases between. Germline V CDR1 and CDR2: KGHSH, LQKENI. The DNA of the CDR3 is TGTGCCAGCTCACCGGGACAACTCAATGAAAAACTGTTTTTT. It is translated as CASSPGQLNEKLFF.

The chain recombines TRBV13 with TRBJ2-1; no definite D call. The germline gives CDR1 PRHDT, CDR2 FYEKMQ (reference sequence). V lost 2 bases to trimming and J lost 8 bases, with 10 bases between them. CDR3 length equals 13 residues. CDR3 coding DNA: TGTGCCAGCAGCTTAATTTTGTTCTATGAGCAGTTCTTC. Protein: CASSLILFYEQFF.

The V call is TRBV6-5, the J call TRBJ2-7; D perhaps matches TRBD1 (6 bases). CDR3 size: 15 residues. V was trimmed by 4 bases and J by 0 bases, leaving 13 bases between them. The V gene's germline CDR1 is MNHEY and CDR2 SVGAGI. The chain's CDR3 is CASSSPDRVSYEQYF. Written as DNA, the CDR3 is TGTGCCAGCAGTTCCCCGGACAGAGTCTCCTACGAGCAGTACTTC.

This chain connects TRBV21-1 to TRBJ2-7; the table calls TRBD2, which could not be checked here. TRBV21-1 is a listed pseudogene. The CDR3 length is 17 residues. CDR3 amino acids: CASSPGCCGRNIYEQYF. DNA for the CDR3: TGTGCCAGCAGTCCAGGGTGTTGCGGGAGAAATATTTACGAGCAGTACTTC.

The chain combines TRBV6-1 with TRBJ2-1; 7 bases agree with TRBD2. The ends lost 2 bases at V and 10 bases at J; junction bases unmatched: 11. Per germline, CDR1 MNHNS and CDR2 SASEGT. The CDR3 loop spans 15 amino acids. The CDR3 DNA reads as TGTGCCAGCAGTGAACGGGGCGGGAGTAGGAGCGAGCAGTTCTTC. Its protein product is CASSERGGSRSEQFF.

The rearrangement links TRBV28 to TRBJ1-1; TRBD1 agrees at 7 bases. The CDR3 runs to 14 residues. V lost 6 bases, J lost 5 bases, and 9 bases stayed unmatched. CDR1 is MDHEN and CDR2 is SYDVKM in the germline V gene. CDR3 sequence reads: CASSLYRGRTEAFF. The CDR3, as DNA: TGTGCCAGCAGCCTATACAGGGGAAGGACTGAAGCTTTCTTT.

This clone has only one observation. V gene TRBV6-5 combines with J gene TRBJ1-4; D possibly corresponds to TRBD1 (6 bases). V lost 2 bases to trimming and J lost 3 bases, with 10 bases between them. The CDR3 runs 15 residues. Germline V CDR1 and CDR2: MNHEY, SVGAGI. The CDR3 DNA is TGTGCCAGCAGTTACCCACAGGGTGCTAATGAAAAACTGTTTTTT. This codes for CASSYPQGANEKLFF.

The chain joins TRBV10-2 to TRBJ2-7; D perhaps matches TRBD1 (5 bases). The CDR3 spans 16 residues. Per germline, CDR1 WSHSY and CDR2 SAAADI. Trimming pared 6 bases from V and 3 bases from J, leaving 21 bases between. In DNA form, the CDR3 reads TGCGCCAGCAGCCGAAATAGAGTGGGCAGGGACTACGAGCAGTACTTC. Its protein product is CASSRNRVGRDYEQYF.

V gene TRBV14 combines with J gene TRBJ2-7; TRBD1 aligns across 9 bases. Per the germline V gene, CDR1 is SGHDN and CDR2 is FVKESK. The CDR3 runs 15 residues. V lost 1 base and J lost 2; bases outside the gene matches: 3. Written as DNA, the CDR3 is TGTGCCAGCAGCCAAGCGGGACAGGGCCCCTACGAGCAGTACTTC. This gives the protein CASSQAGQGPYEQYF.

The V and J genes are TRBV30 and TRBJ1-1; D not certain. Between the trimmed V and J ends, which lost 1 base and 4 bases, there was a span of 13 bases. CDR1 is GTSNPN and CDR2 is SVGIG in the germline V gene (reference sequence). The CDR3 is 14 residues long. In nucleotides, the CDR3 is TGTGCCTGGAGTGGCGATAACCGGTTCACTGAAGCTTTCTTT. Protein sequence: CAWSGDNRFTEAFF.

J is TRBJ1-2 and V is TRBV4-1, with a weak D call TRBD1 (6 bases). Germline V gene data show CDR1 as MGHRA and CDR2 as YSYEKL. V was cut by 0 bases and J by 4 bases, with 9 bases left in between. The CDR3 is made up of 14 amino acids. The CDR3 DNA follows: TGCGCCAGCAGCCAAGATAAGGGGGTCTATGGCTACACCTTC. It yields the protein CASSQDKGVYGYTF.

V and J are TRBV27 and TRBJ2-2; a weak D match, TRBD2 (6 bases). Looked up from germline, CDR1 is MNHEY and CDR2 is SMNVEV (reference sequence). Trimming took off 2 bases at V and 6 bases at J, with 10 bases between the two ends. The CDR3 runs to 14 residues. The CDR3 bases are TGTGCCAGCAGTTTAAGGAGGGCCCCCGGGGAGCTGTTTTTT. It codes for CASSLRRAPGELFF.

This clone was seen a handful of times. The DNA for the CDR3 is TGTGCCAGCAGTGACGGGCAGGATAATTCACCCCTCCACTTT. As protein: CASSDGQDNSPLHF. The chain uses TRBV6-4 and TRBJ1-6; no clear D. V lost 2 bases and J lost 5, with 7 bases in between. CDR3 length equals 14 residues. Looked up from germline, CDR1 is MRHNA and CDR2 is SNTAGT.

This clone was detected a few times. J is TRBJ2-7 and V is TRBV7-8; 10 positions agree with TRBD1. The germline V gene has CDR1 SGHVS and CDR2 FQNEAQ. The CDR3 covers 21 residues. Trimming removed 5 bases from V and 3 bases from J; junction bases left unmatched: 25. In DNA, the CDR3 is TGTGCCAGCAGCGCCCCCGGGACAGGGGCAATAGTGGGGGAGTTAGTCTACGAGCAGTACTTC. Encoded protein: CASSAPGTGAIVGELVYEQYF.

The chain employs TRBV9 and TRBJ1-1; weak D call: TRBD1 (6 bases). Trimming stripped 1 base from V and 1 base from J, with 14 bases between. This CDR3 comprises 16 residues. Germline V CDR1 and CDR2: SGDLS, YYNGEE. CDR3 amino acids: CASSVWGAGANTEAFF. The CDR3, as DNA: TGTGCCAGCAGCGTATGGGGTGCAGGGGCGAACACTGAAGCTTTCTTT. The full variable domain, in which reference TRBV9 and TRBJ1-1 provide the parts outside the CDR3, is DSGVTQTPKHLITATGQRVTLRCSPRSGDLSVYWYQQSLDQGLQFLIQYYNGEERAKGNILERFSAQQFPDLHSELNLSSLELGDSALYFCASSVWGAGANTEAFFGQGTRLTVV.

This chain joins TRBV6-4 and TRBJ1-3; 10 nucleotides agree with TRBD1. The length of the CDR3 is 20 residues. V trimming: 0 bases; J trimming: 4 bases; junction bases outside the gene matches: 15. CDR1 and CDR2 from the germline V gene are MRHNA and SNTAGT. CDR3: CASSDSGQGPTLVEGNTIYF. CDR3 nucleotide sequence: TGTGCCAGCAGTGACTCGGGACAGGGGCCCACATTAGTTGAGGGAAACACCATATATTTT.

The gene calls are TRBV6-1 and TRBJ1-6; 7 bases are a match to TRBD1. This CDR3 has 15 amino acids. From germline, CDR1 is MNHNS and CDR2 SASEGT. V lost 1 base to trimming and J lost 10 bases; unmatched junction nucleotides: 7. In DNA form, the CDR3 reads TGTGCCAGCAGTGAAGATAAGGGGGCCAGCTCACCCCTCCACTTT. Protein sequence: CASSEDKGASSPLHF.

The sample holds many counts of this clone. The chain carries TRBV6-5 and TRBJ2-2; TRBD1 matches at 7 bases. With V trimmed by 0 bases and J by 4 bases, 5 bases remained unmatched. CDR3 size: 16 residues. CDR1 MNHEY and CDR2 SVGAGI come from the germline V gene. CDR3 residues: CASSYSYTGVTGELFF. CDR3 in DNA: TGTGCCAGCAGTTACTCCTATACAGGGGTCACCGGGGAGCTGTTTTTT.

Only a few counts were recorded for this clone. This rearrangement joins TRBV5-5 to TRBJ1-2; 7 bases line up with TRBD1. CDR1 is SGHKS, CDR2 YYEKEE, per germline (reference sequence). Trimming removed 0 bases from V and 7 bases from J; junction bases left unmatched: 6. This CDR3 is 14 amino acids long. The CDR3 protein is CASSLGDSPGGYTF. The CDR3 nucleotides read TGTGCCAGCAGCTTGGGGGACAGTCCCGGTGGCTACACCTTC.